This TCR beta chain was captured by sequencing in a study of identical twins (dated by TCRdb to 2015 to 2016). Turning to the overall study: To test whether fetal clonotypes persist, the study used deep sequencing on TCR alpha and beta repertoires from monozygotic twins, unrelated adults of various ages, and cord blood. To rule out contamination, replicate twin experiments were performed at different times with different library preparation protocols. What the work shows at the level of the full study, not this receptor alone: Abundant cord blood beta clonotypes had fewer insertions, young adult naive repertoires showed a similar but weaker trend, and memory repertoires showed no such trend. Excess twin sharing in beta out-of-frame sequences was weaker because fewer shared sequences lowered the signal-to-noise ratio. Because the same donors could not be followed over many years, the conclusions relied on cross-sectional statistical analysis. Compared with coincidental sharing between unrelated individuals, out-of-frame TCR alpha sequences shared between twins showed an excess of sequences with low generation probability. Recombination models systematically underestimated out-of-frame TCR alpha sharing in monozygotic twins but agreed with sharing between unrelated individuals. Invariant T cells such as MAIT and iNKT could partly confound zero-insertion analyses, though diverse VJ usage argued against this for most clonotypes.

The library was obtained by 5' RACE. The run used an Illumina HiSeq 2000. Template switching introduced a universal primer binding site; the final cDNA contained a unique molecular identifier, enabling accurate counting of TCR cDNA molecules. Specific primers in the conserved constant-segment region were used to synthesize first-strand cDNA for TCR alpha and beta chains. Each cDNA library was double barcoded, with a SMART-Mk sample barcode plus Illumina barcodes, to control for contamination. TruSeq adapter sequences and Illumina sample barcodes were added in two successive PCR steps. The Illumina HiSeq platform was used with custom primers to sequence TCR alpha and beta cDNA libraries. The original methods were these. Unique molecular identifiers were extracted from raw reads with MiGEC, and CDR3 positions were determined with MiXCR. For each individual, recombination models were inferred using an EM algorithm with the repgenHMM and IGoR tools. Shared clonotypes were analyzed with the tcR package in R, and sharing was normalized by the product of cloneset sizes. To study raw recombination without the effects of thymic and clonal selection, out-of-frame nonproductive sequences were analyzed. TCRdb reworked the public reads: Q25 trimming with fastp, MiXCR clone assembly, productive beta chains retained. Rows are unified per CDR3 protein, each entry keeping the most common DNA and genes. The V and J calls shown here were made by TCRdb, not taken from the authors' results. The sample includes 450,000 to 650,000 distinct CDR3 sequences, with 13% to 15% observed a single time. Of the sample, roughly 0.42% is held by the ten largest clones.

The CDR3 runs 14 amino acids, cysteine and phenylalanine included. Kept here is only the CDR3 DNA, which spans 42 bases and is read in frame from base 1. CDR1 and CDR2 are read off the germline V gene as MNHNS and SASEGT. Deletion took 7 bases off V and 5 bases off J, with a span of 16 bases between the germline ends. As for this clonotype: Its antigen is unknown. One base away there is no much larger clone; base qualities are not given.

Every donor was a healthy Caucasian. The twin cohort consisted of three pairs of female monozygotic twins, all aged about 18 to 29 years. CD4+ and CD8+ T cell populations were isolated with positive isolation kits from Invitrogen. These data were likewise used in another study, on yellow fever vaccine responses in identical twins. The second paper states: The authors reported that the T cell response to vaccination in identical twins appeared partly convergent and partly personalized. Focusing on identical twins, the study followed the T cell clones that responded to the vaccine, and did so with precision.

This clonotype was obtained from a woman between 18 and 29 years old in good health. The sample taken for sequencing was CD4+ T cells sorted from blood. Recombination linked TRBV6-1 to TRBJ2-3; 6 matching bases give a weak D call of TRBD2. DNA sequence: TGTGCCAGCATGCGGAGGGCCTCGGGAGATACGCAGTATTTT. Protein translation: CASMRRASGDTQYF.